This entry lists 26 T cell receptor beta chains sequenced from one sample in a study of beta chain features in type 1 diabetes (dated by TCRdb to 2017 to 2018). Libraries were constructed by the immunoSEQ multiplex PCR assay. All of the isolated RNA was reverse transcribed with the High Capacity cDNA Reverse Transcription Kit, so expressed TCRB transcripts were sequenced. Sourced from immuneACCESS, this table was stored by TCRdb with only in-frame sequences that have V and J called. A share of the clones is absent; for the studies checked, an unresolved V gene accounts for under half, and the remainder has no known explanation. The sample table contains roughly 120,000 clones; only one count was recorded for 30% to 50% of them. The leading ten clones occupy 0.06% to 0.075% of the sample. Sequenced sample: stem cell memory CD4+ T cells from blood. In the paper's terms, the cell subset or site label means: stem cell-like memory CD4+ T cells. The receptors come from a woman between 18 and 29 years old in good health.

V is TRBV2 and J is TRBJ2-4; D gene ambiguous. Trimming shortened V by 11 bases and J by 1 base, and 21 bases separated the two germline ends. Germline-derived CDR1 and CDR2 are SNHLY and FYNNEI. The CDR3 sequence is 16 residues long. The CDR3 loop reads CALSHSSQTAKNIQYF. Here the CDR3 DNA reads TGTGCCCTTTCTCATTCCAGTCAGACTGCCAAAAACATTCAGTACTTC.

This clone was counted only a few times. The chain employs TRBV7-8 and TRBJ2-7; 9 positions match TRBD1. V shed 5 bases, J shed 5 bases, and the junction held 13 bases outside the gene matches. The germline V gene encodes CDR1 SGHVS and CDR2 FQNEAQ. The CDR3 sequence is 16 residues long. The CDR3 loop is CASSPDRGGRGNEQYF. CDR3 in DNA: TGTGCCAGCAGCCCGGACAGGGGCGGAAGAGGGAACGAGCAGTACTTC. The entire variable domain, with the rest obtained from reference TRBV7-8 and TRBJ2-7, is as follows: GAGVSQSPRYKVAKRGQDVALRCDPISGHVSLFWYQQALGQGPEFLTYFQNEAQLDKSGLPSDRFFAERPEGSVSTLKIQRTQQEDSAVYLCASSPDRGGRGNEQYFGPGTRLTVT.

The chain uses TRBV4-3 and TRBJ2-4, with 7 bases aligning to TRBD1. This CDR3 is built from 15 residues. V shed 3 bases and J 8 bases; nucleotides not matched to a gene: 10. The germline CDR1 and CDR2 sequences are LGHNA and YSLEER. The CDR3 nucleotides are TGCGCCAGCAGCCAGGAGAACAGGGGAGTACACATTCAGTACTTC. Amino acid sequence: CASSQENRGVHIQYF.

This clone was recorded a few times. J is TRBJ2-3 and V is TRBV9; 10 bases are shared with TRBD1. This CDR3 region has 16 residues. The V gene end was trimmed by 5 bases and the J gene end by 3 bases; junction bases not matched to a gene: 9. The germline V gene encodes CDR1 SGDLS and CDR2 YYNGEE. The CDR3 protein is CASSKRGQGSTDTQYF. The CDR3 region has the DNA TGTGCCAGCAGTAAAAGGGGACAGGGGAGTACAGATACGCAGTATTTT.

A few counts support this clone. V usage is TRBV23-1 and J usage is TRBJ1-5, with a tentative D call TRBD1 (6 bases). TRBV23-1 is an ORF; its function is uncertain. There are 17 residues in the CDR3. The germline V and J ends were trimmed by 0 bases and 0 bases, with 12 bases remaining between them. Here the CDR3 reads CASSQSLGAASNQPQHF. In DNA form, the CDR3 reads TGCGCCAGCAGTCAATCATTGGGGGCTGCTAGCAATCAGCCCCAGCATTTT.

This clone appeared a few times. The rearrangement links TRBV28 to TRBJ2-3; 10 nucleotides match TRBD2. V was clipped by 7 bases and J by 6 bases; unmatched bases: 7. This CDR3 comprises 14 residues. CDR1 and CDR2 (germline): MDHEN, SYDVKM. For the CDR3, the DNA is TGTGCCAGCATGCTCCTAGCGGGAGAGGATACGCAGTATTTT. Protein: CASMLLAGEDTQYF.

The chain combines TRBV30 with TRBJ1-4, with D possibly TRBD1 on 5 matching bases. The CDR3 sequence is 13 residues long. Germline CDR1 reads GTSNPN; CDR2 reads SVGIG (reference sequence). Trimming removed 0 bases from V and 7 bases from J, with 9 bases in between. CDR3 residues: CAWSVPGFEKLFF. CDR3 bases: TGTGCCTGGAGTGTACCAGGGTTTGAAAAACTGTTTTTT.

V and J are TRBV15 and TRBJ2-1; 12 nucleotides match TRBD2. The CDR3 runs 16 residues. Losses at the gene ends were 3 bases for V and 7 bases for J; bases not matched to a gene: 7. The germline gives CDR1 LNHNV, CDR2 YYDKDF (reference sequence). The CDR3 loop reads CATSSRLAGVWNEQFF. CDR3 DNA sequence: TGTGCCACCAGCAGCAGACTAGCGGGAGTGTGGAATGAGCAGTTCTTC.

The chain has TRBV18 and TRBJ2-7, with D tentatively TRBD1 (5 bases). Between the trimmed V and J ends, which lost 0 bases and 5 bases, there was a span of 5 bases. Germline loops: CDR1 KGHSH, CDR2 LQKENI. The CDR3 has 12 amino acids. This CDR3 reads CASSPPGHEQYF. CDR3 DNA: TGTGCCAGCTCACCACCGGGGCACGAGCAGTACTTC.

This clone was counted only a few times. The chain employs TRBV29-1 and TRBJ2-7; D gene uncertain. CDR3 length: 14 residues. V lost 0 bases and J lost 2, with 11 bases in between. In germline, CDR1 is SQVTM, CDR2 ANQGSEA. This CDR3 reads CSVEDLASPYEQYF. CDR3 bases: TGCAGCGTTGAAGATCTGGCCTCTCCCTACGAGCAGTACTTC.

In this sample, this clone turned up a few times. The chain employs TRBV19 and TRBJ2-1, with a weak D call TRBD2 (6 bases). Germline V gives CDR1 LNHDA, CDR2 SQIVND (reference sequence). The CDR3 is made up of 13 amino acids. V lost 3 bases, J lost 4 bases, and 7 bases lay in between. The DNA of the CDR3 is TGTGCCAGTAGTATGGGACTTTACAATGAGCAGTTCTTC. Protein product: CASSMGLYNEQFF. The variable domain in full, with the rest retrieved from reference TRBV19 and TRBJ2-1, is DGGITQSPKYLFRKEGQNVTLSCEQNLNHDAMYWYRQDPGQGLRLIYYSQIVNDFQKGDIAEGYSVSREKKESFPLTVTSAQKNPTAFYLCASSMGLYNEQFFGPGTRLTVL.

The chain links TRBV18 to TRBJ1-1, with TRBD1 matching over 7 bases. The junction had 14 bases not matched to a gene; V was cut back by 3 bases and J by 1 base. The CDR3 is 18 residues long. Germline-derived CDR1 and CDR2 are KGHSH and LQKENI. This CDR3 is CASSPLATRQGKNTEAFF. The CDR3 nucleotides are TGTGCCAGCTCACCGCTAGCAACCCGACAGGGCAAGAACACTGAAGCTTTCTTT.

This chain uses TRBV5-1 with TRBJ2-5; 9 bases match TRBD1. With 2 bases clipped from V and 5 bases from J, the junction kept 4 bases outside the gene matches. There are 14 residues in the CDR3. The germline V gene encodes CDR1 SGHRS and CDR2 YFSETQ. Written as DNA, the CDR3 is TGCGCCAGCAGCTTTACAGGGGGCCGGGAGACCCAGTACTTC. This encodes CASSFTGGRETQYF.

This chain links TRBV5-6 with TRBJ1-3, with a weak D call TRBD1 (5 bases). Trimming stripped 0 bases from V and 7 bases from J, with 17 bases between. CDR1 and CDR2 from the germline V gene are SGHDT and YYEEEE. The CDR3 has 16 residues. The CDR3 is CASSLGLGPKWNTIYF. As DNA, the CDR3 is TGTGCCAGCAGCTTGGGGCTGGGGCCGAAATGGAACACCATATATTTT.

This clone was counted only a few times. V gene TRBV18 combines with J gene TRBJ2-4; D uncertain. The length of the CDR3 is 16 residues. The germline V and J ends were trimmed by 2 bases and 1 base, with 12 bases remaining between them. Germline CDR1 KGHSH, CDR2 LQKENI. DNA of the CDR3: TGTGCCAGCTCACCATTTGAGGTTGGGGCCAAAAACATTCAGTACTTC. The encoded protein is CASSPFEVGAKNIQYF.

This clone was counted only a few times. The chain uses TRBV5-4 and TRBJ2-1; D ambiguous. This CDR3 spans 13 amino acids. From germline, CDR1 is SGHNT and CDR2 YYREEE (reference sequence). V gave up 9 bases and J gave up 0 bases, with 10 bases separating them. CDR3 DNA sequence: TGTGCCACACGGCAGCGCTCCTACAATGAGCAGTTCTTC. It specifies CATRQRSYNEQFF.

The genes are TRBV7-2 and TRBJ2-3; 9 nucleotides line up with TRBD2. Germline lookup yields CDR1 SGHTA and CDR2 FQGNSA. V shed 1 base and J 10 bases; nucleotides not matched to a gene: 9. The CDR3 is 15 amino acids. The CDR3 DNA reads TGTGCCAGCAGCTTAGTTAGCGGGAGACCCCCTTCGCAGTATTTT. Translating it yields CASSLVSGRPPSQYF.

This sequence joins TRBV2 and TRBJ1-1; D remains unclear. This CDR3 has 11 residues. CDR1 is SNHLY and CDR2 is FYNNEI in the germline V gene. The V end lost 8 bases, the J end lost 7 bases, and 11 bases lay between the germline ends. DNA for the CDR3: TGTGCCAGCTATGAATTCGGTGAAGCTTTCTTT. Its translation: CASYEFGEAFF. Together with reference TRBV2 and TRBJ1-1, the CDR3 gives the full variable domain: EPEVTQTPSHQVTQMGQEVILRCVPISNHLYFYWYRQILGQKVEFLVSFYNNEISEKSEIFDDQFSVERPDGSNFTLKIRSTKLEDSAMYFCASYEFGEAFFGQGTRLTVV.

Only a few counts were recorded for this clone. This sequence joins TRBV28 and TRBJ2-5, with D possibly matching TRBD2 (6 bases). Trimming took off 7 bases at V and 1 base at J, with 10 bases between the two ends. Germline V gene data show CDR1 as MDHEN and CDR2 as SYDVKM. The CDR3 runs 13 residues. CDR3 sequence: CASNKRVQETQYF. For the CDR3, the DNA is TGTGCCAGCAACAAGCGGGTCCAAGAGACCCAGTACTTC.

This chain uses TRBV19 with TRBJ2-1; no firm D call. Trimming stripped 4 bases from V and 8 bases from J, with 21 bases between. Germline loops: CDR1 LNHDA, CDR2 SQIVND (reference sequence). The CDR3 is made up of 16 amino acids. The CDR3 sequence is CASSTQTRSRFDEQFF. Written as DNA, the CDR3 is TGTGCCAGTAGTACCCAGACCAGGTCCAGGTTCGATGAGCAGTTCTTC.

V is TRBV9 and J is TRBJ2-2, with 10 bases that match TRBD1. The CDR3 is 15 residues long. The trim removed 3 bases at V and 8 bases at J, leaving 7 bases unmatched. Germline CDR1 and CDR2: SGDLS and YYNGEE. The CDR3 loop reads CASSATGGNKGELFF. CDR3 nucleotide sequence: TGTGCCAGCAGCGCGACAGGGGGCAACAAAGGGGAGCTGTTTTTT.

The CDR3 coding sequence is TGTGCCAGCAGTCAAACCGGGACAGGGGGAGCCGGGGAGCTGTTTTTT. Translating it yields CASSQTGTGGAGELFF. V usage is TRBV28 and J usage is TRBJ2-2; 11 nucleotides align to TRBD1. With 5 bases clipped from V and 6 bases from J, the junction kept 8 bases outside the gene matches. The CDR3 extends over 16 amino acids. The germline V gene encodes CDR1 MDHEN and CDR2 SYDVKM.

In its sample, this clone was seen a few times. The V gene is TRBV7-3, the J gene TRBJ2-3; D might be TRBD1 (5 bases). V gave up 3 bases and J gave up 6 bases, with 10 bases separating them. Germline CDR1 is SGHTA and CDR2 is FQGTGA. The length of the CDR3 is 13 residues. CDR3 nucleotide sequence: TGTGCCAGCAGCTTGTACAGACAGGATACGCAGTATTTT. Translation: CASSLYRQDTQYF.

This chain uses TRBV5-6 with TRBJ2-1; 9 nucleotides agree with TRBD2. The V segment lost 7 bases and the J segment 15 bases; nucleotides outside the gene matches: 14. CDR1 is SGHDT, CDR2 YYEEEE, per germline. This CDR3 comprises 13 residues. In nucleotides, the CDR3 is TGTGCCAGCTCCAGGGGGACTAGCATGATCGGGTTCTTC. Translation: CASSRGTSMIGFF. Full variable domain (remainder filled in from reference TRBV5-6 and TRBJ2-1): DAGVTQSPTHLIKTRGQQVTLRCSPKSGHDTVSWYQQALGQGPQFIFQYYEEEERQRGNFPDRFSGHQFPNYSSELNVNALLLGDSALYLCASSRGTSMIGFFGPGTRLTVL.

This chain uses TRBV28 with TRBJ1-5, with TRBD1 identical over 7 bases. The CDR3 consists of 18 residues. After removal of 7 bases from V and 0 bases from J, the junction contained 15 bases not matched to a gene. Per germline, CDR1 MDHEN and CDR2 SYDVKM. The CDR3 sequence is CASKRTGTATYSNQPQHF. The DNA for the CDR3 is TGTGCCAGCAAACGTACCGGGACAGCCACTTATAGCAATCAGCCCCAGCATTTT. The full variable domain, in which reference TRBV28 and TRBJ1-5 provide the parts outside the CDR3, is DVKVTQSSRYLVKRTGEKVFLECVQDMDHENMFWYRQDPGLGLRLIYFSYDVKMKEKGDIPEGYSVSREKKERFSLILESASTNQTSMYLCASKRTGTATYSNQPQHFGDGTRLSIL.

There are many counts of this clone. This sequence joins TRBV14 and TRBJ2-1; D not certain. The CDR3 runs to 14 residues. Germline CDR1 SGHDN, CDR2 FVKESK. V was pared by 5 bases and J by 5 bases, with 13 bases between. CDR3 DNA: TGTGCCAGCAGCTCCCAGGTCCTCCACAATGAGCAGTTCTTC. Protein sequence: CASSSQVLHNEQFF. Full variable domain (outside the CDR3, taken from reference TRBV14 and TRBJ2-1): EAGVTQFPSHSVIEKGQTVTLRCDPISGHDNLYWYRRVMGKEIKFLLHFVKESKQDESGMPNNRFLAERTGGTYSTLKVQPAELEDSGVYFCASSSQVLHNEQFFGPGTRLTVL.